A selection of T cell receptor beta chains follows, all from one sample in a study of metastatic and nonmetastatic thyroid tumors. TCRdb redid the clone calls on the PCR reads using MiXCR. The table lists over 45,000 clones, about 20% of them singletons. The specimen was blood. The origin of the receptors is a male donor with papillary thyroid cancer or a benign thyroid nodule (not recorded which). Some clones in this sample may be carry-over from other donors' samples. The CDR3 runs from the conserved cysteine through the conserved F or W. A D gene is named only where the DNA matches it firmly. Size tells how often a clone was seen (once, few, many) or the class of an expanded clone, and some rows leave it out.

CASGRVGERNEQFF,TGCGCCAGCGGGAGAGTGGGGGAGCGCAATGAGCAGTTCTTC,TRBJ2-1,.,TRBV4-1,.
CASSLLAYTRSGANVLTF,TGTGCCAGCAGCTTGCTTGCCTACACCCGCTCTGGGGCCAACGTCCTGACTTTC,TRBJ2-6,many,TRBV5-4,.
CASSLFVTAADNEQFF,TGTGCCAGCAGTTTGTTCGTGACAGCGGCGGACAATGAGCAGTTCTTC,TRBJ2-1,.,TRBV27,.
CASSVTGTPSTDTQYF,TGCGCCAGCAGCGTTACCGGGACACCTAGCACAGATACGCAGTATTTT,TRBJ2-3,.,TRBV5-1,.
CASSPINAGYEQYF,TGCGCCAGCAGCCCCATCAATGCCGGCTACGAGCAGTACTTC,TRBJ2-7,medium-sized,TRBV5-1,.
CASSPGGSNTGELFF,TGTGCCAGCAGTCCAGGGGGATCGAACACCGGGGAGCTGTTTTTT,TRBJ2-2,few,TRBV2,TRBD1
CASGGTASWETQYF,TGTGCCAGCGGTGGGACAGCGTCGTGGGAGACCCAGTACTTC,TRBJ2-5,many,TRBV27,TRBD1
CASSLQMGLAEETQYF,TGTGCCAGCAGCTTGCAGATGGGACTAGCAGAGGAGACCCAGTACTTC,TRBJ2-5,many,TRBV5-4,TRBD2
CASIEGTDNTGELFF,TGTGCCAGCATAGAGGGGACAGATAACACCGGGGAGCTGTTTTTT,TRBJ2-2,.,TRBV6-1,TRBD1
CASSDAGAGSEQFF,TGTGCCAGCAGTGACGCGGGAGCGGGCAGTGAGCAGTTCTTC,TRBJ2-1,few,TRBV2,TRBD2
CASSTGHYEQYF,TGTGCCAGCAGTACAGGGCATTACGAGCAGTACTTC,TRBJ2-7,.,TRBV6-1,.
CATSRGTPEPETQYF,TGTGCCACCAGCAGGGGGACACCCGAACCAGAGACCCAGTACTTC,TRBJ2-5,.,TRBV15,.
CASSRGQTAAFF,TGTGCCAGCAGTCGAGGACAAACGGCAGCTTTCTTT,TRBJ1-1,many,TRBV6-2/TRBV6-3,.
CASRVFWTGGSGTEAFF,TGTGCCAGCCGTGTCTTTTGGACAGGGGGCTCAGGTACCGAAGCTTTCTTT,TRBJ1-1,few,TRBV6-1,TRBD1
CASSLGVTGDLFF,TGTGCCAGCAGTTTGGGGGTGACCGGGGATCTTTTTTTT,TRBJ2-2,few,TRBV27,.
CASRRTSSYEQYF,TGTGCCAGCAGAAGGACTTCCTCCTACGAGCAGTACTTC,TRBJ2-7,.,TRBV7-9,.
CAIQSRGVGNEQFF,TGTGCCATCCAGAGTAGAGGAGTGGGGAATGAGCAGTTCTTC,TRBJ2-1,.,TRBV10-3,.
CATSDANSPLHF,TGTGCCACCAGTGATGCAAATTCACCCCTCCACTTT,TRBJ1-6,.,TRBV24-1,.
CASSSGVGVRGAIAGELFF,TGTGCCAGCAGCTCTGGAGTCGGGGTGCGGGGGGCTATTGCCGGGGAGCTGTTTTTT,TRBJ2-2,many,TRBV11-2,TRBD2
CASSSGRAGTSSYEQYF,TGTGCCAGCAGTTCCGGACGGGCCGGGACGAGCTCCTACGAGCAGTACTTC,TRBJ2-7,many,TRBV28,.
CASSQDLGSLYEQYF,TGCGCCAGCAGCCAAGATCTCGGGTCTCTCTACGAGCAGTACTTC,TRBJ2-7,many,TRBV4-1,.
CASSYGDKNIQYF,TGTGCCAGCAGTTATGGGGACAAAAACATTCAGTACTTC,TRBJ2-4,.,TRBV6-4,.
CASSLDSQAIYEQYF,TGTGCCAGCAGCTTAGATAGTCAGGCCATCTACGAGCAGTACTTC,TRBJ2-7,.,TRBV11-2,.
CASSIIRDYHNEQFF,TGTGCCAGTAGTATAATACGGGACTACCACAATGAGCAGTTCTTC,TRBJ2-1,.,TRBV19,TRBD2
CASTEGGSDTGELFF,TGTGCCAGCACCGAGGGCGGGAGCGACACCGGGGAGCTGTTTTTT,TRBJ2-2,many,TRBV2,TRBD2
CASSLVPDSAYEQYF,TGTGCCAGCAGCTTAGTCCCCGACAGTGCCTACGAGCAGTACTTC,TRBJ2-7,.,TRBV7-8,.
CASSQGPSGSPYEQYF,TGCGCCAGCAGCCAAGGACCCTCCGGGAGCCCCTACGAGCAGTACTTC,TRBJ2-7,many,TRBV4-1,.
CASSSLRGGRVLDTEAFF,TGTGCCAGCAGCTCCCTTAGAGGAGGCAGGGTGCTGGACACTGAAGCTTTCTTT,TRBJ1-1,many,TRBV11-3,.
CASCLLLGGGVDDEQFF,TGTGCTAGTTGTTTGCTCCTTGGGGGAGGGGTCGACGATGAGCAGTTCTTC,TRBJ2-1,.,TRBV12-5,TRBD2
CASSQVTGADTDTQYF,TGTGCCAGCAGCCAAGTAACGGGGGCCGACACAGATACGCAGTATTTT,TRBJ2-3,many,TRBV3-1,.
CASSQGAGPTDTQYF,TGCGCCAGCAGCCAAGGGGCCGGACCCACAGATACGCAGTATTTT,TRBJ2-3,.,TRBV4-1,.